These T cell receptor beta chains were read from a single sample in a study of blood T cell repertoires in COVID-19. Only in-frame clones appear in the TCRdb table, and some are missing; sequencing was by immunoSEQ multiplex PCR. The top ten hold more than 0.95% of the sample, which has 88,000 or so clones, around 89% seen once. The material sequenced was PBMCs or T cells enriched from blood (not recorded which). The receptors were sampled from a woman between 45 and 65 years old with acute COVID-19. The CDR3 runs from the conserved cysteine through the conserved F or W. The D gene is left open where the match is weak. Size is stated for part of the rows, as once, few or many counts, or as a class when the clone is expanded.

v_call	d_call	clone_size	j_call	cdr3_aa	cdr3_nt
TRBV10-3	.	.	TRBJ1-2	CAISEMGEGGYTF	TGTGCCATCAGTGAGATGGGAGAAGGCGGCTACACCTTC
TRBV11-3	TRBD1	few	TRBJ1-4	CASSFGQGATNEKLFF	TGTGCCAGCAGCTTCGGACAGGGGGCAACTAATGAAAAACTGTTTTTT
TRBV28	TRBD1	.	TRBJ1-5	CASRFRDRHQPQHF	TGTGCCAGCAGGTTCCGGGACAGGCATCAGCCCCAGCATTTT
TRBV5-4	TRBD1	.	TRBJ1-3	CAWLDRGRGTIYF	TGTGCCTGGCTGGACAGGGGACGTGGGACCATATATTTT
TRBV4-1	.	.	TRBJ2-2	CASSQVGITGPAGELFF	TGCGCCAGCAGCCAAGTCGGGATCACAGGGCCTGCCGGGGAGCTGTTTTTT
TRBV5-6	.	.	TRBJ1-1	CASSLSRKGVPEAFF	TGTGCCAGCAGCTTGTCTCGAAAGGGGGTCCCTGAAGCTTTCTTT
TRBV19	TRBD1	.	TRBJ1-1	CASSGQGARGNTEAFF	TGTGCCAGTAGTGGACAGGGGGCTAGGGGGAACACTGAAGCTTTCTTT
TRBV11-2	.	.	TRBJ1-5	CASSFRSNQPQHF	TGTGCCAGCAGCTTTCGGAGCAATCAGCCCCAGCATTTT
TRBV4-3	TRBD2	.	TRBJ2-2	CASSQDRGLAGLTGELFF	TGCGCCAGCAGCCAAGATCGGGGACTAGCGGGGTTAACCGGGGAGCTGTTTTTT
TRBV9	.	.	TRBJ1-3	CASSVAGDSGNTIYF	TGTGCCAGCAGCGTAGCAGGGGACTCTGGAAACACCATATATTTT
TRBV11-3	TRBD2	.	TRBJ2-7	CASSYLGGSSYEQYF	TGTGCCAGCAGCTACCTCGGGGGGTCCTCCTACGAGCAGTACTTC
TRBV11-2	.	.	TRBJ2-2	CASSLRTVNTGELFF	TGTGCCAGCAGCCTTCGGACAGTGAACACCGGGGAGCTGTTTTTT
TRBV29-1	.	.	TRBJ2-5	CSVEDSETQYF	TGCAGCGTTGAAGATTCGGAGACCCAGTACTTC
TRBV6-5	.	.	TRBJ1-1	CASFPGGQDGTEAFF	TGTGCCAGCTTCCCAGGAGGGCAGGACGGCACTGAAGCTTTCTTT
TRBV6-5	TRBD1	.	TRBJ1-5	CASKRGRGNQPQHF	TGTGCCAGCAAAAGGGGGCGAGGCAATCAGCCCCAGCATTTT
TRBV25-1	.	.	TRBJ1-1	CASSATGTEAFF	TGTGCCAGCAGCGCTACAGGGACTGAAGCTTTCTTT
TRBV30	.	.	TRBJ1-1	CASDSGAFF	TGTGCCTCGGACAGCGGTGCTTTCTTT
TRBV6-4	TRBD1	.	TRBJ1-5	CASTPKGGTGLYSNQPQHF	TGTGCCAGCACCCCGAAAGGGGGCACAGGACTTTATAGCAATCAGCCCCAGCATTTT
TRBV7-2	.	.	TRBJ1-2	CASSPAPGQGGYTF	TGTGCCAGCAGCCCTGCCCCTGGACAAGGGGGCTACACCTTC
TRBV24-1	TRBD1	.	TRBJ2-4	CATSDPTGTQNIQYF	TGTGCCACCAGTGACCCGACAGGGACACAAAACATTCAGTACTTC
TRBV20-1	TRBD2	.	TRBJ2-1	CSASRLAIYNEQFF	TGCAGTGCTAGTCGACTAGCGATATACAATGAGCAGTTCTTC
TRBV9	TRBD2	.	TRBJ2-3	CASSLLGTSGTDTQYF	TGTGCCAGCAGCCTGCTCGGGACTAGCGGTACAGATACGCAGTATTTT
TRBV6-5	.	.	TRBJ1-1	CASSPIQGLNTEAFF	TGTGCCAGCAGTCCCATACAGGGATTGAACACTGAAGCTTTCTTT
TRBV28	TRBD1	.	TRBJ2-3	CASIKGTARTDTQYF	TGTGCCAGCATTAAAGGGACAGCCCGCACAGATACGCAGTATTTT
TRBV19	.	.	TRBJ1-5	CASTWEGSSNQPQHF	TGTGCCAGTACCTGGGAGGGCTCGAGCAATCAGCCCCAGCATTTT
TRBV29-1	.	.	TRBJ1-2	CSVGGPPYGYTF	TGCAGCGTCGGGGGGCCTCCCTATGGCTACACCTTC
TRBV10-1	TRBD2	.	TRBJ2-1	CASSSTGTRDYSEQFF	TGCGCCAGCAGCAGCACCGGGACTAGAGATTACAGTGAGCAGTTCTTC
TRBV28	TRBD1	.	TRBJ2-5	CASRTGVLETQYF	TGTGCCAGCAGGACAGGGGTACTAGAGACCCAGTACTTC
TRBV3-1/TRBV3-2	TRBD1	.	TRBJ1-2	CASSPNKGAGGYTF	TGTGCCAGCAGCCCAAACAAGGGGGCCGGTGGCTACACCTTC
TRBV15	.	once	TRBJ1-1	CATSLGPLVTEAFF	TGTGCCACCAGCTTGGGGCCCCTCGTCACTGAAGCTTTCTTT